These 22 T cell receptor beta chains originate from one sample sequenced in a study of control samples from healthy donors and cancer patients. The data were produced by immunoSEQ multiplex PCR, yet TCRdb's version contains in-frame clones alone and is incomplete. The table lists approximately 100,000 clones, around 80% of them singletons. The specimen was blood. The source of these receptors is a man in his 60s in good health.

This chain connects TRBV19 to TRBJ1-6, with TRBD1 matching 7 bases. V dropped 3 bases and J dropped 7; count of bases not matched to a gene: 3. Germline CDR1 is LNHDA and CDR2 is SQIVND (reference sequence). The CDR3 covers 14 residues. The CDR3 loop is CASSMRGQNSPLHF. In nucleotides, the CDR3 is TGTGCCAGTAGTATGAGGGGACAGAATTCACCCCTCCACTTT.

This rearrangement joins TRBV6-5 to TRBJ1-1; maybe TRBD1 (5 bases). The V end was cut by 9 bases, the J end by 3 bases, with 17 bases between. There are 14 residues in the CDR3. In germline, CDR1 is MNHEY, CDR2 SVGAGI. The CDR3 loop is CASRPVQADTEAFF. The CDR3 nucleotides read TGTGCCAGTCGCCCGGTACAGGCGGACACTGAAGCTTTCTTT.

This chain links TRBV6-2 or TRBV6-3 with TRBJ2-1, with D perhaps TRBD1 (5 bases). Germline V gene lookup returns CDR1 MNHEY and CDR2 SVGEGT. CDR3 length: 19 amino acids. Trimming cost V 2 bases and J 2 bases, with 22 bases left between them. CDR3 region: CASSYDSSGRTFTYNEQFF. The CDR3 DNA reads as TGTGCCAGCAGTTACGACTCGTCCGGGCGGACATTCACCTACAATGAGCAGTTCTTC.

V gene TRBV2 combines with J gene TRBJ1-6; D unclear. The V and J ends lost 2 bases and 0 bases respectively, with 11 bases between them. The germline gives CDR1 SNHLY, CDR2 FYNNEI. This CDR3 has 17 residues. The CDR3 loop reads CASSERTVSSYNSPLHF. In DNA, the CDR3 is TGTGCCAGCAGTGAAAGGACGGTTAGCTCCTATAATTCACCCCTCCACTTT.

The chain uses TRBV28 and TRBJ2-7; 8 positions match TRBD2. The length of the CDR3 is 15 residues. Germline CDR1 MDHEN, CDR2 SYDVKM. Trimming removed 4 bases from V and 4 bases from J; junction bases left unmatched: 9. DNA for the CDR3: TGTGCCAGCAGTTCGGGACTAGTCACGGCGTACGAGCAGTACTTC. This translates into CASSSGLVTAYEQYF.

This clone has more than one count but fewer than ten. The chain couples TRBV28 to TRBJ2-1, with D unclear. V gave up 4 bases and J gave up 2 bases, with 3 bases separating them. Germline lookup yields CDR1 MDHEN and CDR2 SYDVKM. The CDR3 totals 12 residues. CDR3 amino acids: CASSWAYNEQFF. In DNA, the CDR3 is TGTGCCAGCAGTTGGGCCTACAATGAGCAGTTCTTC.

The genes are TRBV7-3 and TRBJ2-1, with 8 bases that match TRBD1. The CDR3 consists of 14 residues. V lost 4 bases to trimming and J lost 2 bases; unmatched junction nucleotides: 1. Germline lookup yields CDR1 SGHTA and CDR2 FQGTGA. CDR3 sequence reads: CASSSQGAYNEQFF. The DNA for the CDR3 is TGTGCCAGCAGCTCACAGGGGGCCTACAATGAGCAGTTCTTC. The full variable domain, its missing parts supplied by reference TRBV7-3 and TRBJ2-1, is GAGVSQTPSNKVTEKGKYVELRCDPISGHTALYWYRQSLGQGPEFLIYFQGTGAADDSGLPNDRFFAVRPEGSVSTLKIQRTERGDSAVYLCASSSQGAYNEQFFGPGTRLTVL.

This chain connects TRBV30 to TRBJ1-4; D is possibly TRBD1 (5 bases). Germline V gene data show CDR1 as GTSNPN and CDR2 as SVGIG (reference sequence). Trimming left V 3 bases short and J 6 bases short, with 11 bases between. The CDR3 extends over 13 amino acids. Written as DNA, the CDR3 is TGTGCCTGGAGCTGGGGGACTGATGAAAAACTGTTTTTT. Its protein is CAWSWGTDEKLFF.

The chain has TRBV27 and TRBJ1-1; D is possibly TRBD1 (6 bases). The germline V gene has CDR1 MNHEY and CDR2 SMNVEV (reference sequence). Trimming took off 5 bases at V and 6 bases at J, with 22 bases between the two ends. The CDR3 covers 16 residues. The CDR3 region is CASSPRSTGLGAEAFF. The CDR3 bases are TGTGCCAGCAGTCCTCGATCAACAGGGCTGGGGGCTGAAGCTTTCTTT.

The V and J genes are TRBV4-2 and TRBJ2-1; TRBD2 matches at 10 bases. Looked up from germline, CDR1 is LGHNA and CDR2 is YNFKEQ. The length of the CDR3 is 16 residues. J was trimmed by 8 bases and V by 1 base; bases with no gene match: 8. CDR3 amino acids: CASSQGGSGRTDEQFF. The CDR3 nucleotides are TGTGCCAGCAGCCAAGGGGGTAGCGGGAGGACCGATGAGCAGTTCTTC.

The V and J genes are TRBV6-5 and TRBJ2-3; D gene unclear. CDR3 length: 15 residues. Germline V gene data show CDR1 as MNHEY and CDR2 as SVGAGI. The V and J ends lost 8 bases and 2 bases respectively, with 17 bases between them. The CDR3 here is CASPGYSDPTDTQYF. Written as DNA, the CDR3 is TGTGCCAGCCCAGGTTACAGCGATCCCACAGATACGCAGTATTTT.

The gene calls are TRBV10-3 and TRBJ2-3; unclear D gene. Trimming cost V 5 bases and J 4 bases, with 10 bases left between them. CDR3 length equals 13 residues. In germline, CDR1 is ENHRY, CDR2 SYGVKD. CDR3 sequence (DNA): TGTGCCATCAGTCCAACTAACGCAGATACGCAGTATTTT. The encoded protein is CAISPTNADTQYF.

The gene calls are TRBV7-6 and TRBJ2-1; TRBD2 agrees at 7 bases. V lost 5 bases to trimming and J lost 0 bases; unmatched junction nucleotides: 13. Germline CDR1 reads SGHVS; CDR2 reads FNYEAQ. The CDR3 is 18 amino acids. CDR3 sequence (DNA): TGTGCCAGCAGCCGGGCAGGTCGGTGGGACTACTCCTACAATGAGCAGTTCTTC. As protein: CASSRAGRWDYSYNEQFF.

This chain links TRBV9 with TRBJ1-5, with 7 nucleotides matching TRBD1. Looked up from germline, CDR1 is SGDLS and CDR2 is YYNGEE. V shed 5 bases, J shed 4 bases, and the junction held 6 bases outside the gene matches. This CDR3 has 14 amino acids. This CDR3 is CASSDGTANQPQHF. The DNA for the CDR3 is TGTGCCAGCAGTGATGGGACAGCAAATCAGCCCCAGCATTTT.

The chain uses TRBV27 and TRBJ1-6; D uncertain. The V and J ends lost 8 bases and 0 bases respectively, with 17 bases between them. The CDR3 is made up of 17 amino acids. Germline V gives CDR1 MNHEY, CDR2 SMNVEV (reference sequence). As DNA, the CDR3 is TGTGCCAGCGCTAGCAGTTTGATCAGCTCCTATAATTCACCCCTCCACTTT. It yields the protein CASASSLISSYNSPLHF.

As concerns this clone: Other DNA sequences from this sample encode an identical CDR3 as well. V gene TRBV24-1 combines with J gene TRBJ1-5, with 9 bases that match TRBD1. Germline assignment: CDR1 KGHDR and CDR2 SFDVKD. J gave up 7 bases and V 2 bases, and 5 bases lay outside the gene matches. The CDR3 is 15 residues long. CDR3 nucleotides: TGTGCCACCAGTGATTCATCGGACAGGGGACAGCCCCAGCATTTT. Translated: CATSDSSDRGQPQHF.

This sequence joins TRBV30 and TRBJ2-7, with unresolved D. Germline V gene lookup returns CDR1 GTSNPN and CDR2 SVGIG (reference sequence). Trimming left V 2 bases short and J 3 bases short, with 11 bases between. The CDR3 length is 13 residues. CDR3: CAWSYPSGYEQYF. The DNA of the CDR3 is TGTGCCTGGAGTTATCCATCCGGCTACGAGCAGTACTTC. Supplemented by reference TRBV30 and TRBJ2-7, the full variable domain reads SQTIHQWPATLVQPVGSPLSLECTVEGTSNPNLYWYRQAAGRGLQLLFYSVGIGQISSEVPQNLSASRPQDRQFILSSKKLLLSDSGFYLCAWSYPSGYEQYFGPGTRLTVT.

This clone is a singleton in its sample. CDR3 in DNA: TGTGCCAGCAGTCCCCCGCGGTGGAGTCCTAAGTACAATGAGCAGTTCTTC. Translating it yields CASSPPRWSPKYNEQFF. The chain recombines TRBV28 with TRBJ2-1; D gene unclear. There are 17 residues in the CDR3. From germline, CDR1 is MDHEN and CDR2 SYDVKM. Trimming shortened V by 5 bases and J by 4 bases, and 21 bases separated the two germline ends.

This chain connects TRBV19 to TRBJ2-7; TRBD1 matches at 7 bases. The CDR3 loop spans 15 amino acids. Germline CDR1 and CDR2: LNHDA and SQIVND (reference sequence). V was clipped by 9 bases and J by 2 bases; unmatched bases: 13. DNA of the CDR3: TGTGCCAGCAGCCATCCCGGGACAGATCCCTACGAGCAGTACTTC. Its protein product is CASSHPGTDPYEQYF.

V usage is TRBV6-1 and J usage is TRBJ2-7, with D maybe TRBD2 (5 bases). The germline CDR1 and CDR2 sequences are MNHNS and SASEGT. Trimming stripped 0 bases from V and 1 base from J, with 10 bases between. CDR3 length: 15 amino acids. The DNA of the CDR3 is TGTGCCAGCAGTGAAGCGGATGGCGGGTCCTACGAGCAGTACTTC. Amino acids: CASSEADGGSYEQYF.

The rearrangement links TRBV9 to TRBJ2-5; 8 bases fit TRBD2. V shed 4 bases and J 6 bases; nucleotides not matched to a gene: 8. The CDR3 length is 14 residues. Germline assignment: CDR1 SGDLS and CDR2 YYNGEE. This CDR3 reads CASSPPRGAKTQYF. In DNA form, the CDR3 reads TGTGCCAGCAGCCCTCCGCGGGGGGCCAAGACCCAGTACTTC.

The rearrangement joins TRBV15 to TRBJ2-6; D is unresolved. Germline V gene lookup returns CDR1 LNHNV and CDR2 YYDKDF (reference sequence). CDR3 length: 16 residues. Trimming pared 0 bases from V and 2 bases from J, leaving 8 bases between. DNA for the CDR3: TGTGCCACCAGCAGAGATTTTAGGGCTGGGGCCAACGTCCTGACTTTC. This codes for CATSRDFRAGANVLTF.